This T cell receptor beta chain was captured in a study of blood T cell repertoires in COVID-19. Study context: Acute and convalescent COVID-19 specimens originated in the United States, Italy and Spain.

The data were produced by immunoSEQ multiplex PCR, yet TCRdb's version contains in-frame clones alone and is incomplete. The table has approximately 200,000 clones, about four fifths seen once. Trimming took 2 bases from V and 5 from J; bases not matched to a gene: 6. The CDR3 is 15 residues long. Germline V gene sequence: CDR1 SNHLY, CDR2 FYNNEI. V gene TRBV2 combines with J gene TRBJ2-7; 10 bases are shared with TRBD2. This receptor was identified in a middle-aged woman with COVID-19, enrolled during active disease. The specimen was peripheral blood. CDR3 in amino acids: CASSELGTSVNEQYF. In DNA form, the CDR3 reads TGTGCCAGCAGTGAACTAGGGACTAGCGTGAACGAGCAGTACTTC.